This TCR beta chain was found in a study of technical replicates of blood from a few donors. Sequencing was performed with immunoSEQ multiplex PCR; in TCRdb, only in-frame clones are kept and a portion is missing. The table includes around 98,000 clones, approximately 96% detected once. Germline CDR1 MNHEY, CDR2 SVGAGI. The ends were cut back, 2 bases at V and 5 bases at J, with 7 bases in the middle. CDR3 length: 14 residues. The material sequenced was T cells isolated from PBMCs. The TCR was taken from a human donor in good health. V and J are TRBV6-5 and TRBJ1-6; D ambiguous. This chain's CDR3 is CASSYRLDNSPLHF. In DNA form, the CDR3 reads TGTGCCAGCAGTTACAGGCTAGATAATTCACCCCTCCACTTT.